These 15 T cell receptor beta chains originate from one sample sequenced in a study of T cells expressing NK-cell markers. Reanalyzing the 5' RACE reads, TCRdb keeps one entry per CDR3 protein, without DNA. The sample table sets out 500,000 to 600,000 distinct CDR3 sequences. Sequencing input: blood T cells: a sorted CD56 or NKG2C T cell subset, CD4+ or CD8+ T cells, or bulk PBMC T cells (not recorded which). These receptors originate from a man younger than 35 in good health.

The genes are TRBV28 and TRBJ2-1. Germline V gene sequence: CDR1 MDHEN, CDR2 SYDVKM. The CDR3 has 15 residues. CDR3 amino acids: CASSFSWASYNEQFF.

The V and J genes are TRBV5-1 and TRBJ2-1; with no DNA, the TCRdb D assignment of TRBD2 cannot be verified. The germline V gene has CDR1 SGHRS and CDR2 YFSETQ. The CDR3 covers 15 residues. The CDR3 sequence is CASSRATGTTNEQFF.

This chain uses TRBV20-1 with TRBJ2-4; TCRdb gives TRBD1 as the D gene, but with no DNA this cannot be confirmed. Germline CDR1 is DFQATT and CDR2 is SNEGSKA (reference sequence). This CDR3 comprises 13 residues. The CDR3 spells CSATDRRGNIQYF.

The genes are TRBV12-3 or TRBV12-4 and TRBJ1-2. The CDR3 contains 16 residues. The CDR3 region is CASSFGRLSPNYGYTF.

The CDR3 loop reads CASSPRGINTGELFF. The chain is built from TRBV6-5 and TRBJ2-2; TCRdb returns TRBD1, unconfirmable since there is no DNA. The germline gives CDR1 MNHEY, CDR2 SVGAGI. This CDR3 is 15 amino acids long.

The rearrangement uses TRBV12-3 or TRBV12-4 and TRBJ2-1. This CDR3 spans 16 amino acids. CDR3 sequence reads: CASVSRARSRGNEQFF.

V gene TRBV10-3 combines with J gene TRBJ2-3; TCRdb outputs TRBD2, but without DNA this stays unchecked. The CDR3 runs 16 residues. CDR1 and CDR2 from the germline V gene are ENHRY and SYGVKD. CDR3 region: CAISYQGTSGRDTQYF.

The chain couples TRBV10-3 to TRBJ2-3; the D call of TRBD2 rests on TCRdb alone, since no DNA is present to check it. Germline-derived CDR1 and CDR2 are ENHRY and SYGVKD. The CDR3 loop spans 15 amino acids. The CDR3 sequence: CAISESAGSTDTQYF.

This chain uses TRBV7-3 with TRBJ2-3. Germline V gives CDR1 SGHTA, CDR2 FQGTGA. The CDR3 sequence is 13 residues long. Here the CDR3 reads CASSSSSEDLEYF.

The chain employs TRBV29-1 and TRBJ1-3. Germline values: CDR1 SQVTM, CDR2 ANQGSEA. This CDR3 comprises 14 residues. CDR3 region: CSVVGQGSGNTIYF.

The rearrangement joins TRBV20-1 to TRBJ2-2; the TCRdb call, TRBD1, lacks DNA for checking. The CDR3 consists of 15 residues. Germline V CDR1 and CDR2: DFQATT, SNEGSKA (reference sequence). CDR3 protein: CSAGQGTVNTGELFF.

CDR3 amino acids: CASSAPLPDTQYF. The chain combines TRBV27 with TRBJ2-3; lacking DNA, the TRBD1 call made by TCRdb goes unchecked. Germline CDR1 and CDR2: MNHEY and SMNVEV (reference sequence). CDR3 length: 13 residues.

This chain links TRBV7-6 with TRBJ1-1; absent DNA, TCRdb's TRBD1 call cannot be checked. Germline V gives CDR1 SGHVS, CDR2 FNYEAQ. The CDR3 contains 14 residues. CDR3 loop: CASSPGQENTEAFF.

V usage is TRBV7-8 and J usage is TRBJ1-1; the D gene TCRdb calls, TRBD1, cannot be checked with no DNA. CDR1 and CDR2 (germline): SGHVS, FQNEAQ. The CDR3 consists of 15 residues. The CDR3 sequence: CASSWGRDRNTEAFF.

The chain is built from TRBV12-3 or TRBV12-4 and TRBJ2-1. This CDR3 region has 13 residues. The CDR3 region is CASRTRLDNEQFF.